A selection of T cell receptor beta chains follows, all from one sample in a study of graft-versus-host responses after intestinal transplantation. Assay used: immunoSEQ multiplex PCR; TCRdb lists only in-frame clones, some missing. The sample lists about 20,000 clones, roughly 86% seen once, with roughly 9.4% in the top ten. This specimen was PBMCs, taken just over 230 days after intestinal transplant. These receptors came from a human patient who received an intestinal transplant, so some T cells may come from the graft donor. Each CDR3 is given with its conserved first and last residue. Fields, in order: V gene, clone size, D gene, CDR3 protein. A D gene is named only where the DNA matches it firmly. Only part of the rows carry a size: once, few, many, or a class if the clone is expanded.

>TRBV15|-|TRBD1
CATSRVKGASFYGYTF
>TRBV18|-|-
CASSTSTAYYEQYF
>TRBV14|-|-
CASSQVIFRGNYGYTF
>TRBV2|-|TRBD1
CASSRDSRNTIYF
>TRBV18|-|TRBD1
CASSQGTGAQFF
>TRBV2|-|-
CASSVLTATNEKLFF
>TRBV6-1|-|-
CASSVRGPQDEQYF
>TRBV4-3|-|-
CASGQVFNRVNTEAFF
>TRBV6-5|-|-
CASSAFEASTDTQYF
>TRBV6-5|-|TRBD1
CASSYAQGYEQYF
>TRBV11-2|-|-
CASSLGTTYYEQYF
>TRBV4-1|-|-
CASSQDWGPSSYNEQFF
>TRBV6-5|-|-
CASTRRGQETQYF
>TRBV7-9|-|-
CASSPDSWNTEAFF
>TRBV11-2|-|-
CASSPRRGANTGELFF
>TRBV5-1|-|-
CASSLGRAYGDLDRATEAFF
>TRBV7-8|-|-
CASSLALRGSYGYTF
>TRBV9|once|TRBD2
CASSVGWSGGLTDTQYF
>TRBV28|-|TRBD1
CATLDRVRRRNMNTEAFF
>TRBV7-2|few|-
CASSLAATEAFF